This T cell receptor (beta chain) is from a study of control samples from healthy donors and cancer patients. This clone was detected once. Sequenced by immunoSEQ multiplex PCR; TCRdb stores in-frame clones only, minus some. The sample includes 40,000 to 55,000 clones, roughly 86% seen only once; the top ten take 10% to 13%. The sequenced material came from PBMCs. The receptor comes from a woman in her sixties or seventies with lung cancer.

This CDR3 is CASSQERDYGYTF. The CDR3 bases are TGTGCCAGCAGCCAAGAAAGGGACTATGGCTACACCTTC. This chain connects TRBV14 to TRBJ1-2, with D unresolved. The CDR3 runs to 13 residues. Germline assignment: CDR1 SGHDN and CDR2 FVKESK. V shed 0 bases and J shed 3 bases, with 5 bases lying between them.